The rows below give T cell receptor beta chains drawn from one sample of a study of blood T cell repertoires in COVID-19. Sequencing was performed with immunoSEQ multiplex PCR; in TCRdb, only in-frame clones are kept and a portion is missing. This sample has some 120,000 clones; about 85% occur once, and the top ten carry approximately 1.5%. Sequencing was carried out using peripheral blood. These receptor sequences come from a man aged 35-49 years with acute or convalescent COVID-19. CDR3s include the opening cysteine and the closing phenylalanine or tryptophan. The D gene is left open where the match is weak. Expanded clones are given a class, and other clones once, few, many or no size at all.

V	size	D	J	DNA	CDR3
TRBV11-3	NA	NA	TRBJ2-1	TGTGCCAGCAGCTTAGGGAGCGGAGGAGAAATCTCGGCAAATGAGCAGTTCTTC	CASSLGSGGEISANEQFF
TRBV11-1	NA	TRBD2	TRBJ2-1	TGTGCCAGCAGCTTCACAGGGACTAGCTCCTACAATGAGCAGTTCTTC	CASSFTGTSSYNEQFF
TRBV12-3/TRBV12-4	once	NA	TRBJ1-6	TGTGCCAGCAGCTTACAGAATTCACCCCTCCACTTT	CASSLQNSPLHF
TRBV2	NA	TRBD1	TRBJ2-2	TGTGCCAGCAGTAAGGGACAGTTCACCGGGGAGCTGTTTTTT	CASSKGQFTGELFF
TRBV19	NA	NA	TRBJ1-1	TGTGCCAGTAGTAGAGGGGACAACCGGGTCACTGAAGCTTTCTTT	CASSRGDNRVTEAFF
TRBV5-1	NA	NA	TRBJ2-1	TGCGCCAGCAGCTTGGTGACTCAGAATGAGCAGTTCTTC	CASSLVTQNEQFF
TRBV7-9	NA	NA	TRBJ2-1	TGTGCCACCGGGGGGCGCGATAATGAGCAGTTCTTC	CATGGRDNEQFF
TRBV21-1	NA	NA	TRBJ1-5	TGTGCCAGCAGTCATCCGGGACACGAATCAGGTCAGCCCCAGCATTTT	CASSHPGHESGQPQHF
TRBV6-5	NA	NA	TRBJ2-7	TGTGCCAGCAGTTATGGGCTTAGCTCCTACGAGCAGTACTTC	CASSYGLSSYEQYF
TRBV28	NA	TRBD2	TRBJ2-1	TGTGCCAGCAGTTTTCCGCCTAGCGGGAGGGCCGGGAATTTCGATGAGCAGTTCTTC	CASSFPPSGRAGNFDEQFF
TRBV9	NA	NA	TRBJ1-1	TGTGCCAGCAGCCCTAGGACAGTACCCACTGAAGCTTTCTTT	CASSPRTVPTEAFF
TRBV7-3	NA	NA	TRBJ2-1	TGTGCCAGCAGCCTGGACATCTACAATGAGCAGTTCTTC	CASSLDIYNEQFF
TRBV24-1	NA	NA	TRBJ2-3	TGTGCCACCAGTTTCGATGCGGGTAGCACAGATACGCAGTATTTT	CATSFDAGSTDTQYF
TRBV18	NA	NA	TRBJ2-7	TGTGCCAGCTCACCGCGAATACTCTCCTACGAGCAGTACTTC	CASSPRILSYEQYF
TRBV9	NA	NA	TRBJ1-1	TGTGCCAGCAGCGTAAAGTGGGGGGGTGAAGCTTTCTTT	CASSVKWGGEAFF
TRBV30	NA	TRBD2	TRBJ2-7	TGTGCCGGAGAAACGGGGGGATCGCAGTACTTC	CAGETGGSQYF
TRBV14	NA	NA	TRBJ1-3	TGTGCCAGCAGCCAAGATGGCGGTTTTGCTGGAAACACCATATATTTT	CASSQDGGFAGNTIYF
TRBV7-2	NA	TRBD1	TRBJ2-1	TGTGCCAGCAGCCTCCTGGGACAGGGGGTAGTAGGTGAGCAGTTCTTC	CASSLLGQGVVGEQFF
TRBV7-3	NA	TRBD2	TRBJ2-4	TGTGCCAGCAGCTTAAGGACTAGCGGGTTAGCCAAAAACATTCAGTACTTC	CASSLRTSGLAKNIQYF
TRBV4-1	NA	NA	TRBJ2-2	TGCGCCAGCAGCCAACTCGATGGGGGCCGGGAGCTGTTTTTT	CASSQLDGGRELFF
TRBV6-5	few	NA	TRBJ2-1	TGTGCCAGCAGTTACAACGGGGGTCATGAGCAGTTCTTC	CASSYNGGHEQFF
TRBV29-1	NA	NA	TRBJ2-2	TGCAGCGTGGGACATGCGAACACCGGGGAGCTGTTTTTT	CSVGHANTGELFF